This TCR beta chain was found in a study of shared clonotypes between healthy human individuals (dated by TCRdb to about 2020). Notes on the research overall: A few men and a couple of women, aged 18 to 49 years, made up the cohort. To estimate repertoire size and how much clonotypes are shared between individuals, the study performed deep sequencing of blood TCR repertoires from a few healthy adults. Different laboratories and diverse techniques were used to prepare libraries and sequence TCR repertoires, to increase sequencing depth and limit assay-specific biases. For each donor, CD4 naive and CD4 memory were each given three plates, CD8 naive was given two plates, and CD8 memory was given one plate. Between about 0.94 and 8.9 billion PBMCs per donor were obtained by leukapheresis. Here is what the overall study found, with its caveats: Based on pairwise subsampling, the degree of clonotype sharing among donors was expected to be affected by sequencing depth. Because the study included a small number of donors, the genetic and exposure-history diversity represented was limited. Sampling was restricted to blood, and TCR repertoires in tissue are likely to differ from TCR repertoires in blood. Higher generation probabilities were observed for clonotypes shared by all four sorted-subset donors than for non-shared clonotypes. Rarefaction of sorted-subset datasets indicated incomplete sequencing despite the large sequencing depth. Sharing across a few donors was observed for around 5% of naive CD4, over 3% of naive CD8, around 2.5% of memory CD4, and around 0.4% of memory CD8 clonotypes. Estimated clonotype richness was generally larger for naive than for memory subsets.

The donors were healthy, HIV-negative adults who had no recently reported acute infections or vaccinations. Every donor was a Caucasian adult living in Nashville, Tennessee, USA. Magnetic negative selection was used to enrich CD4+ T cells, after which naive cells were positively selected on CD45RA and the negative fraction became the memory subset. After blood collection by leukapheresis, PBMCs were isolated using Ficoll-Histopaque density gradient centrifugation and then cryopreserved in the vapor phase of liquid nitrogen. Purity and quantity of every magnetically sorted T cell population were checked by analytical flow cytometry. Genomic DNA was isolated from every sorted fraction and measured by UV absorbance on a Nanodrop 2000c. A single count supports this clone. The antigen it recognizes is unknown. No qualities accompany the bases; no much larger clone lies one base away. CDR1 and CDR2 (LNHDA, SQIVND) derive from the germline V gene (reference sequence). Inclusive of the bounding cysteine and phenylalanine, the CDR3 is 14 residues long. The DNA shown is the 42-base CDR3, in frame from base 1. V is pruned by 4 bases and J by 8 bases, leaving 3 bases of the junction without a gene match.

Using the deep immunoSEQ assay, TCR CDR3 regions were amplified from genomic DNA by multiplex PCR. Extracted genomic DNA from each cell subset was distributed evenly across all wells of several immunoSEQ 96-well plates, and each plate was treated as a replicate. For sorted subsets, each replicate PCR was loaded with 150 to 250 ng genomic DNA, equivalent to roughly 30,000 T cell genomes. Purified libraries were quantified with a Qubit 3.0 fluorometer, sized on a Bioanalyzer 2100, and re-quantified with the KAPA Library Quantification kit. Each immunoSEQ 96-well plate was sequenced on its own single-read 150-cycle Illumina NextSeq 550 flow cell. As for how the authors treated the data: Because only junctional sequences without quality scores were contained in the immunoSEQ output, filtering matching that applied to full-length reads could not be performed. Sequences were annotated with PyIR, a Python wrapper for IgBLAST v1.9, using IMGT germline references to assign V/J genes and CDR3. Reads were removed for weak V/J assignments (E-value above 1e-6), missing CDR3, stop codons, out-of-frame junctions, or ambiguous translated residues. V3J clonotypes were defined as sequences sharing an identical inferred V gene, J gene, and CDR3 amino acid sequence. Percentage overlap between repertoires was computed as shared unique clonotypes divided by the size of the smaller repertoire. RTK rarefaction, the Chao1 estimator, and Recon v2.1 estimates of unobserved clonotypes were used to assess repertoire richness. OLGA was used to compute generation probabilities for all TCRbeta clonotypes that the gDNA method yielded from a handful of donors. TCRdb retrieved this table from immuneACCESS and kept in-frame rearrangements only. Not all clones are present; in checked studies, unresolved V genes account for under half, and no reason is known for the remainder. V and J calls and clone size follow that table, whereas D and trimming were derived from the DNA. Recorded for this sample are 2.5 million or so clones; 90% to 95% of them occurred a single time. The top ten clones comprise more than 0.12% of the sample.

This clonotype was obtained from a young man in good health. The sequencing input was naive CD4+ T cells sorted from blood. Read against the paper, the sample's cell subset or site label means: CD45RA+ positively selected. The receptor chain draws on TRBV19 and TRBJ2-1; 12 of the junction bases match TRBD2. The CDR3 in this case is CASSRLAGAHEQFF. The nucleotides are TGTGCCAGTAGTAGACTAGCGGGGGCGCATGAGCAGTTCTTC. The entire variable domain, with the stretches around the CDR3 drawn from the reference TRBV19 and TRBJ2-1 proteins, is DGGITQSPKYLFRKEGQNVTLSCEQNLNHDAMYWYRQDPGQGLRLIYYSQIVNDFQKGDIAEGYSVSREKKESFPLTVTSAQKNPTAFYLCASSRLAGAHEQFFGPGTRLTVL.